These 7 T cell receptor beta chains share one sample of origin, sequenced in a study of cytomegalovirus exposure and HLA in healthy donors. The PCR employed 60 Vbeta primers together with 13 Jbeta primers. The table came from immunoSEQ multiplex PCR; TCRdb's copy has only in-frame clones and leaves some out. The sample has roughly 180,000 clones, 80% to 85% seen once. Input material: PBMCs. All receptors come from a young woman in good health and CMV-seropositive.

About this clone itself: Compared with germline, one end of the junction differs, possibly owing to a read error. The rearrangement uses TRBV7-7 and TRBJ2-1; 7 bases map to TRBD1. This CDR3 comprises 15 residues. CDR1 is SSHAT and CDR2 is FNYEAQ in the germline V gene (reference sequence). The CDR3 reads CASSFRTGFDNEQFF. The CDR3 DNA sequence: TGTGCTAGCAGCTTCCGGACAGGCTTCGACAATGAGCAGTTCTTC.

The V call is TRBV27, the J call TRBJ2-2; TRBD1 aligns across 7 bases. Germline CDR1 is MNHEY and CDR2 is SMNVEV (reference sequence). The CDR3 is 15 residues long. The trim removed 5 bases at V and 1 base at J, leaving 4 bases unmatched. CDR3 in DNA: TGTGCCAGCAGTGATAGGGGGCGGAACACCGGGGAGCTGTTTTTT. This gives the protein CASSDRGRNTGELFF.

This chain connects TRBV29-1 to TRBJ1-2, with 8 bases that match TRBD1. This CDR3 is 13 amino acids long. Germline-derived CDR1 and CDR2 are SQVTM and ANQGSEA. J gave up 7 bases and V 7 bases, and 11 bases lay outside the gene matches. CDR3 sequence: CSDHRDRHGGYTF. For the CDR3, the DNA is TGCAGCGACCACCGGGACAGGCATGGTGGCTACACCTTC.

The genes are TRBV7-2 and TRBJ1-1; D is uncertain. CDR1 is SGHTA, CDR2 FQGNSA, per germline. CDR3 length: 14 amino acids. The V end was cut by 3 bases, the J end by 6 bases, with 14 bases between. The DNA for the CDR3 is TGTGCCAGCAGCTTCGAGGTGTATGGTTCTGAAGCTTTCTTT. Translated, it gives CASSFEVYGSEAFF. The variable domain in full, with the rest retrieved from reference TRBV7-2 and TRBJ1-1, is GAGVSQSPSNKVTEKGKDVELRCDPISGHTALYWYRQSLGQGLEFLIYFQGNSAPDKSGLPSDRFSAERTGGSVSTLTIQRTQQEDSAVYLCASSFEVYGSEAFFGQGTRLTVV.

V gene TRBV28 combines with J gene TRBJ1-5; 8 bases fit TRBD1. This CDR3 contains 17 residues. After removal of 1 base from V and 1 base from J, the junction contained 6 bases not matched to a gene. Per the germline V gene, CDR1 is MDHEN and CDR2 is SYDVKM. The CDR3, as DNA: TGTGCCAGCAGTTTATTCGGACAGGGAGGAAGCAATCAGCCCCAGCATTTT. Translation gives CASSLFGQGGSNQPQHF.

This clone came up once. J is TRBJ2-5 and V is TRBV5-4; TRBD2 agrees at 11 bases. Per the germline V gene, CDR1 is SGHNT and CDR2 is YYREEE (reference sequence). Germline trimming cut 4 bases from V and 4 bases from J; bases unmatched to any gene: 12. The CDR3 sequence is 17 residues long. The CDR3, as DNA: TGTGCCAGCAGCCCCCGCCAGGTAGCGGGGGGGGGAGAGACCCAGTACTTC. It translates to CASSPRQVAGGGETQYF. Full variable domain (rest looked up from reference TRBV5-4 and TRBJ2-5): ETGVTQSPTHLIKTRGQQVTLRCSSQSGHNTVSWYQQALGQGPQFIFQYYREEENGRGNFPPRFSGLQFPNYSSELNVNALELDDSALYLCASSPRQVAGGGETQYFGPGTRLLVL.

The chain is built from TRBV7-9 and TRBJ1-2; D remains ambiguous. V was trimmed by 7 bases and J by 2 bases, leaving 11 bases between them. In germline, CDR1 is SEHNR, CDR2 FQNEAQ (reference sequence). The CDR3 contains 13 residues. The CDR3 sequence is CASTRTENYGYTF. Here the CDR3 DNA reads TGTGCCAGCACTCGAACTGAGAACTATGGCTACACCTTC. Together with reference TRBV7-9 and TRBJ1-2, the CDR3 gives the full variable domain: DTGVSQNPRHKITKRGQNVTFRCDPISEHNRLYWYRQTLGQGPEFLTYFQNEAQLEKSRLLSDRFSAERPKGSFSTLEIQRTEQGDSAMYLCASTRTENYGYTFGSGTRLTVV.